The 10 T cell receptor beta chains in this list originate from one sample, sequenced in a study of radiotherapy plus CTLA-4 blockade in lung cancer. Some clones are missing from TCRdb's copy, which holds only in-frame ones; the method was immunoSEQ multiplex PCR. The top ten clones hold approximately 24% of a sample with tens of thousands of clones, roughly three quarters of them seen once. The specimen comprised peripheral blood, sampled from a patient treated with radiotherapy plus ipilimumab. These receptors were obtained from a human donor with non-small cell lung cancer that progressed on radiotherapy plus ipilimumab.

The chain joins TRBV4-1 to TRBJ2-3; TRBD2 matches at 8 bases. Unmatched junction bases numbered 8, after V lost 1 base and J lost 2 bases. Germline-derived CDR1 and CDR2 are MGHRA and YSYEKL. CDR3 length: 17 residues. CDR3: CASSQAQTGGITDTQYF. CDR3 DNA: TGCGCCAGCAGCCAAGCACAAACGGGGGGGATCACAGATACGCAGTATTTT.

This chain links TRBV7-9 with TRBJ2-5, with D possibly matching TRBD2 (5 bases). Trimming took 5 bases from V and 1 from J, leaving 11 bases between them. The CDR3 spans 14 residues. Germline CDR1 SEHNR, CDR2 FQNEAQ (reference sequence). The CDR3 is CASSPEGSQETQYF. For the CDR3, the DNA is TGTGCCAGCAGCCCCGAGGGCAGCCAAGAGACCCAGTACTTC.

This chain joins TRBV5-1 and TRBJ2-7, with a weak D call TRBD1 (5 bases). V lost 0 bases, J lost 2 bases, and 9 bases lay in between. The CDR3 loop spans 14 amino acids. The V gene's germline CDR1 is SGHRS and CDR2 YFSETQ. CDR3 loop: CASSLGQITYEQYF. CDR3 DNA: TGCGCCAGCAGCTTGGGACAGATAACCTACGAGCAGTACTTC.

The rearrangement uses TRBV4-1 and TRBJ1-5; no clear D gene. The length of the CDR3 is 17 residues. CDR1 MGHRA and CDR2 YSYEKL come from the germline V gene. Trimming pared 0 bases from V and 6 bases from J, leaving 18 bases between. CDR3 loop: CASSQDTTSRRSQPQHF. Here the CDR3 DNA reads TGCGCCAGCAGCCAAGATACTACCTCGAGGAGAAGTCAGCCCCAGCATTTT.

A single count supports this clone. The chain employs TRBV7-9 and TRBJ2-1; 10 nucleotides match TRBD1. The V gene's germline CDR1 is SEHNR and CDR2 FQNEAQ (reference sequence). The CDR3 runs 16 residues. Trimming removed 5 bases from V and 2 bases from J; junction bases left unmatched: 6. The DNA for the CDR3 is TGTGCCAGCAGCCCTGGGGACAGGGGCGCCTACAATGAGCAGTTCTTC. Amino acids: CASSPGDRGAYNEQFF.

This sequence joins TRBV6-1 and TRBJ1-5, with 10 nucleotides matching TRBD1. CDR3 size: 16 residues. J lost 4 bases, V lost 2 bases, and 5 bases had no gene match. The germline V gene encodes CDR1 MNHNS and CDR2 SASEGT. The CDR3, as DNA: TGTGCCAGCAGTGAAAAGGGACAGGGGTTTAATCAGCCCCAGCATTTT. Protein product: CASSEKGQGFNQPQHF.

This chain links TRBV7-2 with TRBJ1-1; 7 bases match TRBD1. This CDR3 has 13 amino acids. After removal of 5 bases from V and 6 bases from J, the junction contained 6 bases not matched to a gene. Germline CDR1 and CDR2: SGHTA and FQGNSA. The CDR3 bases are TGTGCCAGCAGCCGATTTGGGACAGCTGAAGCTTTCTTT. Translation gives CASSRFGTAEAFF.

The chain has TRBV7-9 and TRBJ2-3; TRBD2 matches at 7 bases. Germline V gene lookup returns CDR1 SEHNR and CDR2 FQNEAQ (reference sequence). The CDR3 consists of 14 residues. Losses at the gene ends were 5 bases for V and 0 bases for J; bases not matched to a gene: 2. CDR3 nucleotide sequence: TGTGCCAGCAGCGTGGGGGGGAGCACAGATACGCAGTATTTT. This sequence encodes CASSVGGSTDTQYF.

The chain's CDR3 is CASRSSGLYSSYEQYF. CDR3 DNA: TGTGCCAGCAGATCTTCGGGCCTCTATAGCTCCTACGAGCAGTACTTC. The chain joins TRBV28 to TRBJ2-7, with D unclear. Germline V CDR1 and CDR2: MDHEN, SYDVKM. The CDR3 extends over 16 amino acids. V lost 6 bases and J lost 0, with 18 bases in between.

This clone has a single count. This chain uses TRBV27 with TRBJ1-4, with D perhaps TRBD1 (5 bases). Germline V CDR1 and CDR2: MNHEY, SMNVEV (reference sequence). There are 15 residues in the CDR3. V lost 7 bases and J 4 bases, leaving 16 bases between the germline ends. CDR3 DNA sequence: TGTGCCAGCACCCAGACCTGGGGGAGTAATGAAAAACTGTTTTTT. It translates to CASTQTWGSNEKLFF.